This is a list of T cell receptor beta chains from one sample in a study of blood T cells in healthy people across ages. TCRdb passed the 5' RACE reads through MiXCR, listing each CDR3 protein once. This sample has 1.4 million or so distinct CDR3 sequences; about 42% occur once, and the top ten carry just over 4%. The sample was blood. These receptor sequences come from a young woman in good health. Both conserved end residues are part of each CDR3. D genes are given only for firm matches. Only part of the rows carry a size: once, few, many, or a class if the clone is expanded.

D gene	CDR3 length	clone size	V gene	J gene	CDR3 protein	CDR3 DNA
NA	13	NA	TRBV30	TRBJ2-7	CAWRTPGYYEQYF	TGTGCCTGGAGGACCCCAGGATACTACGAGCAGTACTTC
NA	13	few	TRBV27	TRBJ2-7	CASSFTRGYEQYF	TGTGCCAGCAGTTTCACACGGGGCTACGAGCAGTACTTC
NA	14	few	TRBV5-6	TRBJ2-7	CASSPPGTGREQYF	TGTGCCAGCAGCCCACCGGGAACAGGGCGCGAGCAGTACTTC
NA	16	NA	TRBV21-1	TRBJ2-3	CASSIPQGAEPDTQYF	TGTGCCAGCAGCATTCCACAGGGGGCCGAACCGGATACGCAGTATTTT
TRBD2	17	few	TRBV12-3/TRBV12-4	TRBJ2-3	CASSLVTSRTPTDTQYF	TGTGCCAGCAGTTTAGTGACTAGCCGAACCCCCACAGATACGCAGTATTTT
TRBD2	19	NA	TRBV7-2	TRBJ2-6	CASSLGLARPSSGANVLTF	TGTGCCAGCAGCTTGGGACTAGCGAGACCGAGCTCTGGGGCCAACGTCCTGACTTTC
NA	15	NA	TRBV28	TRBJ2-1	CASSLIALGHNEQFF	TGTGCCAGCAGTTTAATCGCTCTAGGACACAATGAGCAGTTCTTC
TRBD2	13	NA	TRBV15	TRBJ2-1	CATSRDDRGVQFF	TGTGCCACCAGCAGAGATGATCGGGGGGTGCAGTTCTTC
NA	12	NA	TRBV28	TRBJ1-1	CASRPADTEAFF	TGTGCCAGCAGGCCGGCGGACACTGAAGCTTTCTTT
TRBD2	16	NA	TRBV10-3	TRBJ2-1	CAISVGAGGFGGEQFF	TGTGCCATCAGTGTTGGAGCGGGAGGGTTCGGAGGCGAGCAGTTCTTC
TRBD1	15	NA	TRBV9	TRBJ2-5	CASSAGTGYRNEQYF	TGTGCCAGCAGCGCCGGGACAGGGTATAGAAATGAGCAGTACTTC
TRBD1	14	NA	TRBV28	TRBJ2-5	CASSLGTGPREQYF	TGTGCCAGCAGTTTAGGGACAGGTCCTCGTGAGCAGTACTTC
NA	11	NA	TRBV20-1	TRBJ2-7	CSASSLYEQYF	TGCAGTGCTAGTTCTCTTTACGAGCAGTACTTC
NA	14	NA	TRBV7-2	TRBJ2-7	CASSPLGAYNEQYF	TGTGCCAGCAGCCCTCTGGGGGCGTACAATGAGCAGTACTTC
TRBD2	16	NA	TRBV24-1	TRBJ2-3	CATSDSRRGVADTQYF	TGTGCCACCAGTGATTCACGGCGGGGGGTAGCAGATACGCAGTATTTT
TRBD1	15	NA	TRBV30	TRBJ1-1	CAWSNPRTGNTEAFF	TGTGCCTGGAGCAACCCAAGGACAGGCAACACTGAAGCTTTCTTT
NA	14	few	TRBV4-3	TRBJ2-5	CASSRGLLGETQYF	TGCGCCAGCAGCCGCGGTCTCTTGGGCGAGACCCAGTACTTC
NA	14	few	TRBV7-8	TRBJ2-5	CASSLDGSKETQYF	TGTGCCAGCAGCTTAGATGGGAGCAAAGAGACCCAGTACTTC
NA	15	few	TRBV27	TRBJ2-1	CASSLRGRDDNEQFF	TGTGCCAGCAGTTTACGGGGGCGCGACGACAATGAGCAGTTCTTC
NA	15	NA	TRBV6-2/TRBV6-3	TRBJ1-2	CASKGGGSGDYGYTF	TGTGCCAGCAAGGGTGGTGGTTCGGGAGACTATGGCTACACCTTC
TRBD2	13	NA	TRBV10-1	TRBJ2-1	CTSSQTGGPPEFF	TGCACCAGCAGTCAAACGGGGGGGCCGCCTGAGTTCTTC